These T cell receptor beta chains were read from a single sample in a study of T cells in Graves' hyperthyroidism and ophthalmopathy. TCRdb recomputed calls from the multiplex PCR reads with MiXCR, one row per CDR3 protein. The sample contains 650,000 to 800,000 distinct CDR3 sequences, over 40% of which appear only once. The sequenced material came from peripheral blood or thyroid tissue (not recorded which). These TCRs come from an adult man with Graves' disease, either hyperthyroidism or ophthalmopathy (not recorded which). The CDR3 runs from the conserved cysteine through the conserved F or W. Fields, in order: CDR3 protein, CDR3 DNA, J gene, D gene, clone size, V gene. A D gene is named only where the DNA matches it firmly. A row's size may be missing; if present it is once, few, many or a size class.

CASSRTGGSYNSPLHF	TGTGCCAGCAGCAGGACAGGGGGCAGCTATAATTCACCCCTCCACTTT	TRBJ1-6	TRBD1	many	TRBV2
CASLEGTGPGYTF	TGTGCCAGCTTGGAGGGGACAGGGCCCGGCTACACCTTC	TRBJ1-2	TRBD1	once	TRBV2
CASSQVTGGAQTQYF	TGTGCCAGCAGCCAAGTTACTGGGGGGGCGCAGACCCAGTACTTC	TRBJ2-5	.	once	TRBV9
CASSLVTGTYEQYF	TGTGCCAGCAGCTTAGTGACTGGCACCTACGAGCAGTACTTC	TRBJ2-7	.	many	TRBV7-2
CASSSEGAPGREQYF	TGTGCCAGCAGCTCCGAGGGGGCGCCTGGTCGGGAGCAGTACTTC	TRBJ2-7	TRBD1	many	TRBV7-9
CAGDSGFYGYTF	TGTGCCGGGGATTCGGGCTTCTATGGCTACACCTTC	TRBJ1-2	.	once	TRBV7-9
CASSDPLSQGFGNEKLFF	TGCGCCAGCAGTGACCCCCTAAGTCAGGGGTTCGGCAATGAAAAACTGTTTTTT	TRBJ1-4	.	.	TRBV10-2
CASSSSRWSAFF	TGTGCCAGTAGTTCCTCGAGGTGGTCAGCTTTCTTT	TRBJ1-1	.	many	TRBV19
CATSDLRQGTETQYF	TGTGCCACCAGTGATTTAAGACAGGGGACAGAGACCCAGTACTTC	TRBJ2-5	TRBD1	.	TRBV24-1
CASSFQTAYYEQYF	TGTGCCAGCAGCTTTCAGACAGCATACTACGAGCAGTACTTC	TRBJ2-7	.	.	TRBV6-1
CAISSLAGGYQETQYF	TGTGCCATCAGTTCTCTAGCGGGAGGGTACCAAGAGACCCAGTACTTC	TRBJ2-5	TRBD2	once	TRBV10-3
CSVGPVPNYGYTF	TGCAGCGTTGGGCCAGTTCCTAACTATGGCTACACCTTC	TRBJ1-2	.	.	TRBV29-1
CASSLSPQTYEQYF	TGTGCCAGCAGCTTATCCCCTCAAACCTACGAGCAGTACTTC	TRBJ2-7	.	many	TRBV7-2
CATSTDPNTEAFF	TGTGCCACCAGCACCGACCCGAACACTGAAGCTTTCTTT	TRBJ1-1	.	.	TRBV15
CASSGQRTNNQPQHF	TGTGCCAGCAGTGGCCAGCGGACGAACAATCAGCCCCAGCATTTT	TRBJ1-5	.	many	TRBV2
CASSLALAGELFF	TGTGCCAGCAGCTTAGCCCTGGCCGGGGAGCTGTTTTTT	TRBJ2-2	.	many	TRBV7-9
CSARDRPGGWGYTF	TGCAGTGCTAGAGATCGGCCAGGGGGCTGGGGCTACACCTTC	TRBJ1-2	TRBD1	.	TRBV20-1
CASSSVGQNTEAFF	TGTGCCAGCAGCTCCGTAGGACAGAACACTGAAGCTTTCTTT	TRBJ1-1	.	.	TRBV11-2
CSARWTSGGNREQYF	TGCAGTGCTAGATGGACTAGCGGGGGGAACCGCGAGCAGTACTTC	TRBJ2-7	TRBD2	.	TRBV20-1
CSARDARGTLNYGYTF	TGCAGTGCTAGAGATGCCAGGGGAACCCTCAACTATGGCTACACCTTC	TRBJ1-2	.	few	TRBV20-1
CASSPQGAGKLFF	TGTGCCAGCAGCCCACAGGGGGCTGGGAAACTGTTTTTT	TRBJ1-4	TRBD1	many	TRBV7-9
CASSYGRSSSYNSPLHF	TGTGCCAGCAGTTACGGTCGGTCCAGCTCCTATAATTCACCCCTCCACTTT	TRBJ1-6	.	.	TRBV6-5
CASSFQNNYGYTF	TGTGCCAGCAGTTTTCAGAATAACTATGGCTACACCTTC	TRBJ1-2	.	few	TRBV12-3/TRBV12-4
CASSFKGGETQYF	TGTGCCAGCAGTTTTAAGGGGGGCGAGACCCAGTACTTC	TRBJ2-5	.	.	TRBV12-3/TRBV12-4
CASSTGTPNTGELFF	TGCGCCAGCAGCACCGGGACGCCGAACACCGGGGAGCTGTTTTTT	TRBJ2-2	.	.	TRBV5-1
CASSRGTAATNEKLFF	TGTGCCAGCAGCCGAGGGACAGCAGCAACTAATGAAAAACTGTTTTTT	TRBJ1-4	TRBD1	.	TRBV14
CASPGPDRENGYTF	TGTGCCAGCCCCGGACCGGACAGGGAGAATGGCTACACCTTC	TRBJ1-2	TRBD1	.	TRBV7-9
CASSLALGSQGSGGQPQHF	TGTGCCAGCAGCTTAGCGTTGGGGTCACAGGGTTCGGGGGGTCAGCCCCAGCATTTT	TRBJ1-5	.	many	TRBV7-2
CASSQRARLETGELFF	TGTGCCAGCAGCCAACGGGCGCGACTAGAGACCGGGGAGCTGTTTTTT	TRBJ2-2	.	.	TRBV14
CATSGPPGPAPRETQYF	TGTGCCACCAGTGGTCCCCCCGGGCCCGCTCCCCGAGAGACCCAGTACTTC	TRBJ2-5	.	.	TRBV24-1
CASSLAGIGSGYTF	TGCGCCAGCAGCTTAGCGGGGATCGGCAGTGGCTACACCTTC	TRBJ1-2	.	.	TRBV5-1
CASSHSGGNTGELFF	TGTGCCAGCAGCCATAGCGGGGGGAACACCGGGGAGCTGTTTTTT	TRBJ2-2	TRBD2	.	TRBV12-3/TRBV12-4
CSARDAGALSYEQYF	TGCAGTGCTAGAGATGCGGGAGCCCTCTCCTACGAGCAGTACTTC	TRBJ2-7	TRBD2	once	TRBV20-1
CSARPTGTHGYTF	TGCAGTGCTAGGCCGACAGGGACCCATGGCTACACCTTC	TRBJ1-2	TRBD1	.	TRBV20-1
CASRTLFAGGDEQDF	TGTGCCAGCAGAACCCTCTTTGCGGGAGGAGACGAGCAGGACTTC	TRBJ2-7	TRBD2	once	TRBV7-2
CSARGDRGGQPQHF	TGCAGTGCTAGGGGGGACAGGGGTGGACAGCCCCAGCATTTT	TRBJ1-5	TRBD1	.	TRBV20-1
CASSETSGKLFF	TGTGCCAGCAGTGAGACTAGCGGGAAACTGTTTTTT	TRBJ1-4	.	once	TRBV12-3/TRBV12-4
CASSAAGTGDTEAFF	TGTGCCAGCAGCGCCGCCGGGACAGGGGACACTGAAGCTTTCTTT	TRBJ1-1	TRBD1	many	TRBV9
CATSDWTAFGGYTF	TGTGCCACCAGTGATTGGACGGCCTTTGGGGGCTACACCTTC	TRBJ1-2	.	many	TRBV24-1
CASSFGGRPYEQYF	TGTGCCAGCAGCTTTGGGGGCAGACCCTACGAGCAGTACTTC	TRBJ2-7	.	.	TRBV7-9
CASSAAGTNQPQHF	TGTGCCAGCAGTGCAGCGGGGACCAATCAGCCCCAGCATTTT	TRBJ1-5	.	.	TRBV9
CSARDSGGGEVFF	TGCAGTGCTAGAGATTCCGGGGGCGGGGAGGTGTTTTTT	TRBJ1-4	.	once	TRBV20-1
CASSLRGQPGNTIYF	TGTGCCAGCAGCTTAAGGGGGCAACCTGGAAACACCATATATTTT	TRBJ1-3	TRBD1	few	TRBV7-2
CSGLGQGMNTEAFF	TGCAGCGGACTGGGACAGGGCATGAACACTGAAGCTTTCTTT	TRBJ1-1	TRBD1	.	TRBV29-1
CASSLGGQGMEKLFF	TGTGCCAGCAGTTTAGGGGGACAGGGGATGGAAAAACTGTTTTTT	TRBJ1-4	TRBD1	.	TRBV12-3/TRBV12-4
CASSARGQGLAGDHNEQYF	TGCGCCAGCAGTGCCCGGGGACAGGGCCTAGCGGGAGACCACAATGAGCAGTACTTC	TRBJ2-7	.	.	TRBV10-1